One sample yielded the 27 T cell receptor beta chains listed below, sequenced in a study of T cell changes during pregnancy in multiple sclerosis. The repertoire was sequenced with immunoSEQ multiplex PCR; TCRdb's copy has only in-frame clones and lacks some. The top ten hold around 1% of the sample, which has roughly 42,000 clones, about 85% seen once. The specimen was CD4+ T cells from peripheral blood mononuclear cells, collected in the second trimester of pregnancy. The receptors originated from a female donor with multiple sclerosis, enrolled in a pregnancy study.

This clone was detected only a few times. This chain uses TRBV28 with TRBJ1-3; a weak D match, TRBD1 (6 bases). The CDR3 consists of 19 residues. V lost 4 bases and J lost 0, with 22 bases in between. CDR1 and CDR2 (germline): MDHEN, SYDVKM. The CDR3 loop is CASSYPGGAGQSSGNTIYF. The CDR3 coding sequence is TGTGCCAGCAGTTACCCCGGGGGAGCGGGACAAAGCTCTGGAAACACCATATATTTT.

This clone was seen once. The gene calls are TRBV28 and TRBJ1-5, with 8 nucleotides matching TRBD1. V lost 7 bases to trimming and J lost 7 bases; unmatched junction nucleotides: 15. Germline V lookup: CDR1 MDHEN, CDR2 SYDVKM. The CDR3 is 16 amino acids. The CDR3 loop reads CASTQRGQGGKQPQHF. In DNA, the CDR3 is TGTGCCAGCACCCAAAGAGGACAGGGCGGGAAACAGCCCCAGCATTTT. The whole variable domain, remainder taken from reference TRBV28 and TRBJ1-5, is DVKVTQSSRYLVKRTGEKVFLECVQDMDHENMFWYRQDPGLGLRLIYFSYDVKMKEKGDIPEGYSVSREKKERFSLILESASTNQTSMYLCASTQRGQGGKQPQHFGDGTRLSIL.

V usage is TRBV5-8 and J usage is TRBJ2-3; D is unclear. Germline V gives CDR1 SGHTS, CDR2 YDEGEE. Trimming removed 4 bases from V and 0 bases from J, with 9 bases in between. This CDR3 contains 14 residues. CDR3 loop: CASSLSPSTDTQYF. In nucleotides, the CDR3 is TGTGCCAGCAGCCTTTCTCCTAGCACAGATACGCAGTATTTT.

This chain uses TRBV29-1 with TRBJ2-2, with a weak D call TRBD1 (5 bases). The germline V gene encodes CDR1 SQVTM and CDR2 ANQGSEA. V dropped 3 bases and J dropped 2 bases, with 7 bases sitting between them. The CDR3 has 13 amino acids. CDR3 nucleotide sequence: TGCAGCGTTGACAGGGCTAACACCGGGGAGCTGTTTTTT. It specifies CSVDRANTGELFF.

This chain links TRBV5-1 with TRBJ1-6; 8 bases line up with TRBD1. The CDR3 sequence is 14 residues long. Trimming removed 6 bases from V and 6 bases from J; junction bases left unmatched: 5. Germline loops: CDR1 SGHRS, CDR2 YFSETQ. CDR3 residues: CASTKDRANSPLHF. The DNA of the CDR3 is TGCGCCAGCACCAAGGACAGGGCTAATTCACCCCTCCACTTT.

The chain joins TRBV28 to TRBJ2-7; D is perhaps TRBD1 (6 bases). CDR1 and CDR2 from the germline V gene are MDHEN and SYDVKM. The CDR3 covers 15 residues. Trimming left V 6 bases short and J 0 bases short, with 15 bases between. The CDR3 loop reads CASSERDKSSYEQYF. The CDR3 nucleotides read TGTGCCAGCAGCGAGAGGGACAAGAGCTCCTACGAGCAGTACTTC. The variable domain in full, completed from reference TRBV28 and TRBJ2-7, reads DVKVTQSSRYLVKRTGEKVFLECVQDMDHENMFWYRQDPGLGLRLIYFSYDVKMKEKGDIPEGYSVSREKKERFSLILESASTNQTSMYLCASSERDKSSYEQYFGPGTRLTVT.

The chain uses TRBV9 and TRBJ2-7; TRBD1 might be the D (6 bases). The V end lost 0 bases, the J end lost 0 bases, and 10 bases lay between the germline ends. Germline V CDR1 and CDR2: SGDLS, YYNGEE. CDR3 length: 15 amino acids. CDR3 sequence reads: CASSVGGLSSYEQYF. The CDR3 DNA sequence: TGTGCCAGCAGCGTAGGGGGGCTTAGCTCCTACGAGCAGTACTTC.

J is TRBJ2-7 and V is TRBV28, with unresolved D. Between the trimmed V and J ends, which lost 5 bases and 0 bases, there was a span of 14 bases. Germline CDR1 is MDHEN and CDR2 is SYDVKM. The CDR3 sequence is 15 residues long. The CDR3 is CASSTWAPSSYEQYF. In nucleotides, the CDR3 is TGTGCCAGCAGTACCTGGGCACCCAGCTCCTACGAGCAGTACTTC.

The genes are TRBV27 and TRBJ2-1, with 13 bases fitting TRBD2. Germline CDR1 and CDR2: MNHEY and SMNVEV (reference sequence). CDR3 length: 21 residues. Losses at the gene ends were 2 bases for V and 0 bases for J; bases not matched to a gene: 13. The CDR3 DNA is TGTGCCAGCAGTTTACGGACTAGCGGGAGATTATTGATGAGCTCCTACAATGAGCAGTTCTTC. Its protein is CASSLRTSGRLLMSSYNEQFF.

This clone was found once. The genes are TRBV6-5 and TRBJ1-1; no firm D call. The CDR3 runs to 12 residues. CDR1 MNHEY and CDR2 SVGAGI come from the germline V gene. V lost 6 bases, J lost 11 bases, and 16 bases lay in between. The DNA of the CDR3 is TGTGCCAGCAGCACACCAGGTTTAGTTGCTTTCTTT. Its protein product is CASSTPGLVAFF.

The chain links TRBV4-3 to TRBJ2-7; maybe TRBD2 (5 bases). Germline V gene data show CDR1 as LGHNA and CDR2 as YSLEER. The CDR3 contains 15 residues. V lost 4 bases and J lost 0, with 13 bases in between. For the CDR3, the DNA is TGCGCCAGCAGCCCCTCCTTCGGGGTCTCCTACGAGCAGTACTTC. Amino acid sequence: CASSPSFGVSYEQYF.

The genes are TRBV5-6 and TRBJ1-1, with 8 bases identical to TRBD1. The CDR3 runs to 16 residues. The germline V gene encodes CDR1 SGHDT and CDR2 YYEEEE. After removal of 3 bases from V and 2 bases from J, the junction contained 9 bases not matched to a gene. CDR3 coding DNA: TGTGCCAGCAGCTCCTACATTACAGGGGGAAACACTGAAGCTTTCTTT. Residues: CASSSYITGGNTEAFF.

This clone was detected once. The rearrangement uses TRBV28 and TRBJ2-7; 8 bases align to TRBD1. Looked up from germline, CDR1 is MDHEN and CDR2 is SYDVKM. This CDR3 comprises 11 residues. V dropped 11 bases and J dropped 7; count of bases not matched to a gene: 7. CDR3 protein: CASGTGWEQYF. The CDR3 DNA follows: TGTGCCTCCGGGACAGGCTGGGAGCAGTACTTC.

The chain has TRBV5-3 and TRBJ2-3; D may be TRBD2 (6 bases). TRBV5-3 belongs to the ORF category, with a function that is uncertain. This CDR3 has 15 amino acids. Trimming left V 3 bases short and J 2 bases short, with 13 bases between. The CDR3 protein is CARSWEAGNTDTQYF. CDR3 nucleotides: TGTGCCAGAAGCTGGGAGGCGGGTAACACAGATACGCAGTATTTT.

The genes are TRBV5-1 and TRBJ1-3; TRBD1 is a possible D gene (5 bases). Between the trimmed V and J ends, which lost 3 bases and 0 bases, there was a span of 10 bases. Germline V gives CDR1 SGHRS, CDR2 YFSETQ. This CDR3 has 15 amino acids. As DNA, the CDR3 is TGCGCCAGCAGCTCGACAGCGAGCTCTGGAAACACCATATATTTT. Its protein is CASSSTASSGNTIYF.

The chain carries TRBV28 and TRBJ2-5, with 10 bases identical to TRBD1. The CDR3 is 14 amino acids. Germline values: CDR1 MDHEN, CDR2 SYDVKM. Trimming took 6 bases from V and 8 from J; bases not matched to a gene: 9. The CDR3: CASSRPGQGITQYF. CDR3 nucleotides: TGTGCCAGCAGCAGACCGGGACAGGGGATAACCCAGTACTTC.

The chain couples TRBV27 to TRBJ2-3; 8 bases match TRBD2. V lost 5 bases and J lost 0; bases outside the gene matches: 7. Germline V lookup: CDR1 MNHEY, CDR2 SMNVEV (reference sequence). This CDR3 region has 16 residues. The CDR3: CASSELSGVSTDTQYF. CDR3 sequence (DNA): TGTGCCAGCAGTGAACTTAGCGGGGTTAGCACAGATACGCAGTATTTT.

This clone was seen a handful of times. The chain links TRBV5-5 to TRBJ1-1; 9 nucleotides match TRBD1. The CDR3 is 12 residues long. V shed 0 bases and J 11 bases; nucleotides not matched to a gene: 2. CDR1 and CDR2 from the germline V gene are SGHKS and YYEKEE (reference sequence). As DNA, the CDR3 is TGTGCCAGCAGCTTGGTTGGGACAGGGGCTTTCTTT. Translating gives CASSLVGTGAFF.

The sample holds one count of this clone. The gene calls are TRBV28 and TRBJ2-1; 12 nucleotides match TRBD2. The CDR3 sequence is 15 residues long. CDR1 is MDHEN, CDR2 SYDVKM, per germline. After removal of 5 bases from V and 9 bases from J, the junction contained 8 bases not matched to a gene. CDR3 sequence reads: CASSQTSGSNTEQFF. CDR3 bases: TGTGCCAGCAGTCAGACTAGCGGGAGTAACACTGAGCAGTTCTTC. Full variable domain (remainder filled in from reference TRBV28 and TRBJ2-1): DVKVTQSSRYLVKRTGEKVFLECVQDMDHENMFWYRQDPGLGLRLIYFSYDVKMKEKGDIPEGYSVSREKKERFSLILESASTNQTSMYLCASSQTSGSNTEQFFGPGTRLTVL.

The CDR3 sequence: CASSLGDRGGGPQHF. CDR3 DNA sequence: TGTGCCAGCAGCTTAGGGGACAGGGGCGGAGGGCCCCAGCATTTT. The chain joins TRBV7-4 to TRBJ1-5, with 10 nucleotides matching TRBD1. With 1 base clipped from V and 9 bases from J, the junction kept 6 bases outside the gene matches. The CDR3 spans 15 residues. Germline V gives CDR1 SGHVT, CDR2 SQSDAQ.

The V call is TRBV5-4, the J call TRBJ2-5, with 14 bases matching TRBD2. The CDR3 runs 16 residues. CDR1 and CDR2 from the germline V gene are SGHNT and YYREEE (reference sequence). Germline trimming cut 4 bases from V and 5 bases from J; bases unmatched to any gene: 7. The CDR3 DNA reads TGTGCCAGCAGCGCCATGGGACTAGCGGGAGTGGAGACCCAGTACTTC. It yields the protein CASSAMGLAGVETQYF.

V usage is TRBV7-6 and J usage is TRBJ2-3; possibly TRBD2 for D (7 bases). Trimming took off 5 bases at V and 2 bases at J, with 14 bases between the two ends. The CDR3 loop spans 15 amino acids. CDR1 is SGHVS and CDR2 is FNYEAQ in the germline V gene. The CDR3 sequence is CASSLGGGYTDTQYF. Here the CDR3 DNA reads TGTGCCAGCAGCCTAGGGGGAGGGTACACAGATACGCAGTATTTT.

The rearrangement links TRBV9 to TRBJ2-3; 9 bases are a match to TRBD2. V was clipped by 4 bases and J by 4 bases; unmatched bases: 7. CDR1 is SGDLS and CDR2 is YYNGEE in the germline V gene. The CDR3 covers 15 residues. CDR3 amino acids: CASSKGLASPDTQYF. CDR3 DNA sequence: TGTGCCAGCAGCAAGGGACTAGCCAGTCCAGATACGCAGTATTTT. The full variable domain, completed using reference TRBV9 and TRBJ2-3, is DSGVTQTPKHLITATGQRVTLRCSPRSGDLSVYWYQQSLDQGLQFLIQYYNGEERAKGNILERFSAQQFPDLHSELNLSSLELGDSALYFCASSKGLASPDTQYFGPGTRLTVL.

The rearrangement uses TRBV29-1 and TRBJ1-4; 7 bases are a match to TRBD1. The CDR3 has 13 amino acids. Unmatched junction bases numbered 5, after V lost 2 bases and J lost 8 bases. Germline assignment: CDR1 SQVTM and CDR2 ANQGSEA. CDR3 residues: CSVEKGAREKLFF. Here the CDR3 DNA reads TGCAGCGTTGAAAAGGGGGCTCGGGAAAAACTGTTTTTT.

V gene TRBV11-2 combines with J gene TRBJ2-3; D not certain. The CDR3 loop spans 16 amino acids. Germline lookup yields CDR1 SGHAT and CDR2 FQNNGV. The V and J ends lost 1 base and 0 bases respectively, with 11 bases between them. The CDR3 loop is CASSLGLSYSTDTQYF. The CDR3 DNA sequence: TGTGCCAGCAGCTTAGGGCTGTCATACAGCACAGATACGCAGTATTTT.

The chain has TRBV18 and TRBJ2-7, with 7 bases that match TRBD2. CDR1 is KGHSH, CDR2 LQKENI, per germline. The CDR3 extends over 15 amino acids. Unmatched junction bases numbered 7, after V lost 3 bases and J lost 2 bases. The CDR3 nucleotides are TGTGCCAGCTCACCCATGTCAGCGGGAACCTACGAGCAGTACTTC. Translation gives CASSPMSAGTYEQYF.

The rearrangement joins TRBV9 to TRBJ1-1; D unresolved. CDR1 is SGDLS, CDR2 YYNGEE, per germline. Trimming left V 0 bases short and J 2 bases short, with 8 bases between. CDR3 length: 14 residues. CDR3 DNA sequence: TGTGCCAGCAGCGTAGGCCCGGGTAACACTGAAGCTTTCTTT. Residues: CASSVGPGNTEAFF.